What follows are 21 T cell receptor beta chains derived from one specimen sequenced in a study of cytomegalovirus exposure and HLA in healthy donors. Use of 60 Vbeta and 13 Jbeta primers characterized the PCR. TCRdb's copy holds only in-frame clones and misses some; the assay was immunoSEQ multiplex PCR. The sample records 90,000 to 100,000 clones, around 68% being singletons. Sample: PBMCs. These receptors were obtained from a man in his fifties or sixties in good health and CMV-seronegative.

The CDR3 is CASSISRINTEAFF. In nucleotides, the CDR3 is TGTGCCAGTAGTATTAGCAGAATTAACACTGAAGCTTTCTTT. This chain joins TRBV19 and TRBJ1-1; no clear D gene. The CDR3 contains 14 residues. V was cut by 3 bases and J by 2 bases, with 10 bases left in between. Germline-derived CDR1 and CDR2 are LNHDA and SQIVND (reference sequence).

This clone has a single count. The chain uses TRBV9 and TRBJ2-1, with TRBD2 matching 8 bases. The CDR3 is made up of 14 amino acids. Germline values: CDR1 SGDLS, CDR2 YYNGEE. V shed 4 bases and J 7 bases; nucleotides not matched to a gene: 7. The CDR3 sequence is CASSQGLGVNEQFF. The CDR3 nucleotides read TGTGCCAGCAGCCAGGGACTAGGAGTGAATGAGCAGTTCTTC.

CDR3 protein: CASTAVMHQPQHF. In DNA form, the CDR3 reads TGTGCCAGCACCGCAGTTATGCATCAGCCCCAGCATTTT. The chain recombines TRBV2 with TRBJ1-5; D is ambiguous. CDR1 and CDR2 (germline): SNHLY, FYNNEI. The germline V and J ends were trimmed by 7 bases and 5 bases, with 12 bases remaining between them. The CDR3 contains 13 residues.

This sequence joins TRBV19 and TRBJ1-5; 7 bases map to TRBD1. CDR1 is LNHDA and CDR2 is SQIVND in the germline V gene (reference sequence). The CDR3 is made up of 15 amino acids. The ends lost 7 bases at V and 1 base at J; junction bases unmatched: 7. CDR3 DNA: TGTGCCAGTACCATTAGACAGGGCAGCAATCAGCCCCAGCATTTT. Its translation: CASTIRQGSNQPQHF.

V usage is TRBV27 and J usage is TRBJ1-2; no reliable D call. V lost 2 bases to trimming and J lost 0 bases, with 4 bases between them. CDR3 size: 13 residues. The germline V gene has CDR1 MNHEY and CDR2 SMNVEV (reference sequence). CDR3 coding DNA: TGTGCCAGCAGTTTAGGCTCTAACTATGGCTACACCTTC. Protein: CASSLGSNYGYTF.

The CDR3 region is CASSFRGQQITDTQYF. DNA for the CDR3: TGCGCCAGCAGCTTTAGGGGGCAGCAGATCACAGATACGCAGTATTTT. The rearrangement joins TRBV5-1 to TRBJ2-3, with 7 positions matching TRBD1. V was pared by 2 bases and J by 2 bases, with 8 bases of the junction left unmatched. The CDR3 has 16 amino acids. CDR1 and CDR2 (germline): SGHRS, YFSETQ.

CDR3 bases: TGCAGCGTTGAAGATCCCACTGAAGAGACCCAGTACTTC. As protein: CSVEDPTEETQYF. J is TRBJ2-5 and V is TRBV29-1; D call uncertain. V lost 0 bases, J lost 3 bases, and 8 bases lay in between. CDR1 is SQVTM, CDR2 ANQGSEA, per germline. The CDR3 runs to 13 residues.

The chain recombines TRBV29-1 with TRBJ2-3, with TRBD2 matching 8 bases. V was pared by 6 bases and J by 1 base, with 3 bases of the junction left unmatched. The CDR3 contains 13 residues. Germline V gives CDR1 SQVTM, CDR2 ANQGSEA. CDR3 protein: CSVAAGGTDTQYF. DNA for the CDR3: TGCAGCGTGGCAGCGGGGGGCACAGATACGCAGTATTTT.

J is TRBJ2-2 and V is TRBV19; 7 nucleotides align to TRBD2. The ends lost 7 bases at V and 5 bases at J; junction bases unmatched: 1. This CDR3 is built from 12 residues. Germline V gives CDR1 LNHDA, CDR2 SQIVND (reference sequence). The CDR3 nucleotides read TGTGCCAGTACTAGCGGAACCGGGGAGCTGTTTTTT. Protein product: CASTSGTGELFF. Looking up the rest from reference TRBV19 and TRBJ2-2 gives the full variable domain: DGGITQSPKYLFRKEGQNVTLSCEQNLNHDAMYWYRQDPGQGLRLIYYSQIVNDFQKGDIAEGYSVSREKKESFPLTVTSAQKNPTAFYLCASTSGTGELFFGEGSRLTVL.

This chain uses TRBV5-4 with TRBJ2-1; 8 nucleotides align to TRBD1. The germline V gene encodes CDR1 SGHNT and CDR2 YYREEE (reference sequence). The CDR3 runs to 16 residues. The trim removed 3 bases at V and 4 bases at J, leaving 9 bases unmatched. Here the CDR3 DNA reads TGTGCCAGCAGCTCGGTCGGACAGGGAGAATACAATGAGCAGTTCTTC. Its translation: CASSSVGQGEYNEQFF.

CDR3 sequence: CSVETSGRVYEQYF. In DNA form, the CDR3 reads TGCAGCGTTGAAACTAGCGGGAGAGTCTACGAGCAGTACTTC. The V gene is TRBV29-1, the J gene TRBJ2-7, with 11 nucleotides matching TRBD2. The CDR3 is 14 amino acids. The V gene's germline CDR1 is SQVTM and CDR2 ANQGSEA. Trimming removed 2 bases from V and 3 bases from J; junction bases left unmatched: 3.

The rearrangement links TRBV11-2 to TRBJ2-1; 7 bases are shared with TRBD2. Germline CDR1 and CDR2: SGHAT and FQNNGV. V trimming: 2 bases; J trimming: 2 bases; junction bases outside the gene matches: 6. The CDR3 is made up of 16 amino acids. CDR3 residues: CASSLLRGRTYNEQFF. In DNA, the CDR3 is TGTGCCAGCAGCTTATTACGCGGGAGAACCTACAATGAGCAGTTCTTC.

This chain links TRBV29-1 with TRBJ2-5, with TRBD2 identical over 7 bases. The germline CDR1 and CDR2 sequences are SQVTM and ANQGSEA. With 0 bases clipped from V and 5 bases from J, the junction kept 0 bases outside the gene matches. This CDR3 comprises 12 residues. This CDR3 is CSVEEGGETQYF. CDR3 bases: TGCAGCGTTGAAGAGGGAGGGGAGACCCAGTACTTC.

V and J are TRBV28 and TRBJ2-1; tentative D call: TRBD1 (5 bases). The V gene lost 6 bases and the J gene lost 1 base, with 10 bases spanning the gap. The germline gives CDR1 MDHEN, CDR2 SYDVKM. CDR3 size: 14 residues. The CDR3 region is CASSPGSSYNEQFF. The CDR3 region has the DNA TGTGCCAGCAGCCCAGGGTCATCCTACAATGAGCAGTTCTTC.

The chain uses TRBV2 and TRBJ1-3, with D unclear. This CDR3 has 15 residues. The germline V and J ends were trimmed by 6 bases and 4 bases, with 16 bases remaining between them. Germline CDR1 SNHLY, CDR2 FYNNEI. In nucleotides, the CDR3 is TGTGCCAGCAGCCCGATACAAACGGGAGGAAACACCATATATTTT. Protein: CASSPIQTGGNTIYF.

CDR3 sequence reads: CSVEYNYEQYF. DNA of the CDR3: TGCAGCGTTGAATACAACTACGAGCAGTACTTC. V and J are TRBV29-1 and TRBJ2-7; D call uncertain. V gave up 2 bases and J gave up 3 bases, with 5 bases separating them. This CDR3 spans 11 amino acids. Germline V gene data show CDR1 as SQVTM and CDR2 as ANQGSEA.

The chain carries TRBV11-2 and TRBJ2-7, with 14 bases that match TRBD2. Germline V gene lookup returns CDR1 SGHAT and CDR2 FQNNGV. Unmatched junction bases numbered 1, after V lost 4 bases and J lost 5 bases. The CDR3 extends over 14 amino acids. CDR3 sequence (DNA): TGTGCCAGCAGCTCGGGACTAGCGGGAGACGAGCAGTACTTC. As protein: CASSSGLAGDEQYF. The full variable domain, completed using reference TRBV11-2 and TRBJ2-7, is EAGVAQSPRYKIIEKRQSVAFWCNPISGHATLYWYQQILGQGPKLLIQFQNNGVVDDSQLPKDRFSAERLKGVDSTLKIQPAKLEDSAVYLCASSSGLAGDEQYFGPGTRLTVT.

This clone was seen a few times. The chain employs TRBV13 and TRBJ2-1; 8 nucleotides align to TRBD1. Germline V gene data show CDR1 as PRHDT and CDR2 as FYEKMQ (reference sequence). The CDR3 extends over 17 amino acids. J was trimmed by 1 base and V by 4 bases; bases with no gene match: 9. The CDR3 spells CASSSKSTGGSYNEQFF. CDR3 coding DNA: TGTGCCAGCAGCTCAAAGAGTACAGGGGGTTCCTACAATGAGCAGTTCTTC.

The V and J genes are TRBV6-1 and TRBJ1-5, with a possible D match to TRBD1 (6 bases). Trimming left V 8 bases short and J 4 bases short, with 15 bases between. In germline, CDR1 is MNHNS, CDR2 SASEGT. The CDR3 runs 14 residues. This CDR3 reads CASGKTGQNQPQHF. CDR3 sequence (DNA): TGTGCCAGCGGGAAAACAGGGCAGAATCAGCCCCAGCATTTT.

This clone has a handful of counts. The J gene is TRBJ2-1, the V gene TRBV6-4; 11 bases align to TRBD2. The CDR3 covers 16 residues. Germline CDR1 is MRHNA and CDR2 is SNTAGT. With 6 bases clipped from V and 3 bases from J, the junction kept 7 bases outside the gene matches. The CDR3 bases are TGTGCCAGCAGAAGAATAGCGGGAGGGTTCTACAATGAGCAGTTCTTC. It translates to CASRRIAGGFYNEQFF.

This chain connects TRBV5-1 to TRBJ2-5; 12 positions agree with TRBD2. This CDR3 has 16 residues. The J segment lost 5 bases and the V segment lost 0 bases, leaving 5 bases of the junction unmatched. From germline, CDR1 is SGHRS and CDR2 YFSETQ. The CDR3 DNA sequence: TGCGCCAGCAGCTTGGGTCCTAGCGGGGGGGCCGAGACCCAGTACTTC. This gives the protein CASSLGPSGGAETQYF.